This TCR beta chain was captured in a study of blood T cell repertoires in COVID-19. Study details: Samples representing acute and convalescent COVID-19 were sourced from the United States, Italy and Spain.

Germline assignment: CDR1 LGHNA and CDR2 YNFKEQ. The V and J ends lost 6 bases and 3 bases, in that order; junction bases with no gene match: 10. This CDR3 is 15 amino acids long. Sequencing used immunoSEQ multiplex PCR; TCRdb keeps in-frame clones, though not all of them. Of hundreds of thousands of clones detected, around nine tenths appear once; the ten largest clones hold around 6.9%. In its sample, this clone was seen a few times. The TCR sequence derives from a man aged 60 to 75 who had recovered from COVID-19. The V gene is TRBV4-2, the J gene TRBJ1-1, with 7 positions matching TRBD1. The sequenced sample was peripheral blood. For the CDR3, the DNA is TGTGCCAGCAGTCCCGAGAAAGGGGGCTACACTGAAGCTTTCTTT. Translating gives CASSPEKGGYTEAFF.